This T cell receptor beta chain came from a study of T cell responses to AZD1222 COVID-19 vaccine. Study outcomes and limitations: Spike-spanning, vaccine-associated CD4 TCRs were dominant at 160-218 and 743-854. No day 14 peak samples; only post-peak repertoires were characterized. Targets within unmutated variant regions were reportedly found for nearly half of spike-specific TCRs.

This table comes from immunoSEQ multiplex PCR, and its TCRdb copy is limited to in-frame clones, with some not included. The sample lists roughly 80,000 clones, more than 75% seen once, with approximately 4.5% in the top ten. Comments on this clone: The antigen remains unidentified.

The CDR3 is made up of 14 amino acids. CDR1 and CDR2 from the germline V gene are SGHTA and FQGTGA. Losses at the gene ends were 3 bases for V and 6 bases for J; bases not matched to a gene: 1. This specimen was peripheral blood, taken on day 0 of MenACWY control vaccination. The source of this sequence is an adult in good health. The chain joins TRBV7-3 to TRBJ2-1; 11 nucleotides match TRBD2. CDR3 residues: CASSFGTSGNEQFF. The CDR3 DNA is TGTGCCAGCAGCTTCGGGACTAGCGGCAATGAGCAGTTCTTC.